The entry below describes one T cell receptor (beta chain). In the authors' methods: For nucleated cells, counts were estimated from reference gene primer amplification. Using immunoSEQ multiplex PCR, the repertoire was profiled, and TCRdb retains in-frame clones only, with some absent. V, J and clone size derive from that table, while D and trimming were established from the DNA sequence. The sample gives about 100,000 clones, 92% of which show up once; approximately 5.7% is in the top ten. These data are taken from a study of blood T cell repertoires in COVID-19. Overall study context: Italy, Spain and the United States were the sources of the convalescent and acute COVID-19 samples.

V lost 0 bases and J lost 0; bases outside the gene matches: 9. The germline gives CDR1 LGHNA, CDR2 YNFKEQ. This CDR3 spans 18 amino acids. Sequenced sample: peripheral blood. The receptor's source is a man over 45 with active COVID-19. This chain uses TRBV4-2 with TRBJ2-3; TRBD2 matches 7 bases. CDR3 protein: CASSQDSPASGSTDTQYF. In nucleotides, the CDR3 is TGTGCCAGCAGCCAAGATTCCCCGGCTAGCGGTAGCACAGATACGCAGTATTTT.